These T cell receptor beta chains were read from a single sample in a study of T cells in tumors after PD-1 blockade. The repertoire was sequenced with immunoSEQ multiplex PCR; TCRdb's copy has only in-frame clones and lacks some. This sample yields some 43,000 clones, of which over 70% are seen a single time; about 4% belongs to the top ten. The starting material was PBMCs, obtained before anti-PD-1 treatment. These receptors came from a human donor with basal cell carcinoma. CDR3s include the opening cysteine and the closing phenylalanine or tryptophan. Each record gives: V gene, CDR3 length, CDR3 protein.

>TRBV19|15
CASSREGLGDYEQYF
>TRBV27|15
CASHLAGGHYNEQFF
>TRBV27|16
CASSSSGGAGTYEQYF
>TRBV5-5|16
CASSLVFRPGHNIQYF
>TRBV7-7|15
CASSPGTGLNYEQYF
>TRBV7-2|14
CASSFGGFDQPQHF
>TRBV19|12
CASSRTTAEAFF
>TRBV6-5|13
CASSYSDRPPLHF
>TRBV28|12
CASSVSRVEQYF
>TRBV7-2|14
CASSLSPGVYEQYF
>TRBV6-2/TRBV6-3|15
CASSAMGRSNQPQHF
>TRBV6-5|15
CASIRQGKGNQPQHF
>TRBV28|16
CASSPSGTVSHYEQYF
>TRBV15|15
CATSRTPETNEKLFF
>TRBV24-1|17
CATSDLSGGEGPDTQYF
>TRBV5-1|14
CASSPDGLNYGYTF
>TRBV5-1|14
CASSFATSTGELFF
>TRBV5-4|14
CASTDRTGGYEQYF
>TRBV19|15
CASREGTAGTYEQYF
>TRBV5-1|16
CASSLHLAGITDTQYF